This TCR beta chain was captured in a study of T cells in women clearing cervical HPV infection. Turning to the study itself: Only a few women had HLA typing results available. Study observations and caveats: Repertoire richness, not evenness, was significantly elevated in CIN3+ cases versus controls.

Turning to this clone: Its antigen remains unknown.

HPV was found by MY09/MY11 PCR and dot-blot genotyping. immunoSEQ multiplex PCR used an average of around 1,100 ng genomic DNA. Data came from immunoSEQ multiplex PCR; TCRdb stores just in-frame clones and leaves some out. This specimen shows about 22,000 clones; the ten leading clones hold approximately 12%. The TCR sequence derives from a woman between 18 and 69 years old with a cervical HPV16 infection that either progressed to CIN3+ or cleared (not recorded which). Sequenced material: blood buffy coat.

CDR3 DNA, as far as it was read: TGTGCCAGCAGTGTTCATTATCGGGGCGGGGAG. This sequence encodes CASSVHYRGGE. The whole CDR3 sequence reads CASSVHYRGGELFF. The rearrangement uses TRBV6-1 and TRBJ2-2; TRBD2 is a possible D gene (5 bases). Coverage ceases 3 residues before the CDR3 finishes, and the germline J gene fills in the end. CDR3 length equals 14 residues. Trimming took 4 bases from V and 7 from J, leaving 13 bases between them. From germline, CDR1 is MNHNS and CDR2 SASEGT.